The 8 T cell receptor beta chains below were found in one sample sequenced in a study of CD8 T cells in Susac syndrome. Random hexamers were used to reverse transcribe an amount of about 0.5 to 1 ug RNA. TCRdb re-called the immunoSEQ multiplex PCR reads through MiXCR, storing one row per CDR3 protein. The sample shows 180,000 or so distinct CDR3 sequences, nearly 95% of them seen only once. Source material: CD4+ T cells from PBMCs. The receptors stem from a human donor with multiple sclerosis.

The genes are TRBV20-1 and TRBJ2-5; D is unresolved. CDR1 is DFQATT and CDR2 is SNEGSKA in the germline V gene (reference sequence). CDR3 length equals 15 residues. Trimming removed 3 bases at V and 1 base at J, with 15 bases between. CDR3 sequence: CSASDPAAFQETQYF. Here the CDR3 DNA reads TGCAGTGCTAGCGACCCGGCGGCGTTCCAAGAGACCCAGTACTTC.

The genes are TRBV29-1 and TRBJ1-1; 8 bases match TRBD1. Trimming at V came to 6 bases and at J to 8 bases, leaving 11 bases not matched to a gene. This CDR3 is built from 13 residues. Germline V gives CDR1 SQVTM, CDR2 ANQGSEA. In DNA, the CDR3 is TGCAGCGTCTCCCCGGGACAGGCCGACGAAGCTTTCTTT. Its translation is CSVSPGQADEAFF. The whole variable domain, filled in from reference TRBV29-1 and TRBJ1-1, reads SAVISQKPSRDICQRGTSLTIQCQVDSQVTMMFWYRQQPGQSLTLIATANQGSEATYESGFVIDKFPISRPNLTFSTLTVSNMSPEDSSIYLCSVSPGQADEAFFGQGTRLTVV.

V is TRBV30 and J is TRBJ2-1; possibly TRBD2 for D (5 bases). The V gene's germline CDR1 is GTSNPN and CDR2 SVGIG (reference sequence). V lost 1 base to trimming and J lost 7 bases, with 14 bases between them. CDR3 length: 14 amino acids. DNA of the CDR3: TGTGCCTGGAGTGGGCTAGCCCCTGGGAATGAGCAGTTCTTC. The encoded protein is CAWSGLAPGNEQFF.

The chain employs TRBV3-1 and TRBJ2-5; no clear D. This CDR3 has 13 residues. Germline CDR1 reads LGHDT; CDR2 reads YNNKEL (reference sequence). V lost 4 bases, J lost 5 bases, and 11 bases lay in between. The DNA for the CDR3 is TGTGCCAGCAGCCCTTCCTACGCTGAGACCCAGTACTTC. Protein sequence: CASSPSYAETQYF.

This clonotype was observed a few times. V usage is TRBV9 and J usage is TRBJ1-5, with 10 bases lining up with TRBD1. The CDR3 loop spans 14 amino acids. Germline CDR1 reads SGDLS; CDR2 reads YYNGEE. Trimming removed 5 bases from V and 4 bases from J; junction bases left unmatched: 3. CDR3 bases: TGTGCCAGCAGTAGGACAGGGGGGAATCAGCCCCAGCATTTT. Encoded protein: CASSRTGGNQPQHF.

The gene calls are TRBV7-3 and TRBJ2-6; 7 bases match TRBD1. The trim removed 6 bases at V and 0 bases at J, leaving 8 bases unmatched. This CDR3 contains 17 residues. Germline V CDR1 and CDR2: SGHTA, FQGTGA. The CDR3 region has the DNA TGTGCCAGCAGGCCCGGGACAGCAATCTCTGGGGCCAACGTCCTGACTTTC. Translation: CASRPGTAISGANVLTF.

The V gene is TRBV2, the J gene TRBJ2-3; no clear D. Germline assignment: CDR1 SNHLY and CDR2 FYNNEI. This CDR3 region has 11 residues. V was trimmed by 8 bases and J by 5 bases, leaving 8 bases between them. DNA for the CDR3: TGTGCCAGCCGTACAGAAGATACGCAGTATTTT. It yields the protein CASRTEDTQYF.

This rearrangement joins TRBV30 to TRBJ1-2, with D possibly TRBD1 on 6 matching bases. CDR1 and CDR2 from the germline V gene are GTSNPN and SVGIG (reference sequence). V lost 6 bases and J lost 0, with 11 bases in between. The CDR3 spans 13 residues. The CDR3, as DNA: TGTGCCTGTCAGGACAGAACTAACTATGGCTACACCTTC. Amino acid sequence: CACQDRTNYGYTF.